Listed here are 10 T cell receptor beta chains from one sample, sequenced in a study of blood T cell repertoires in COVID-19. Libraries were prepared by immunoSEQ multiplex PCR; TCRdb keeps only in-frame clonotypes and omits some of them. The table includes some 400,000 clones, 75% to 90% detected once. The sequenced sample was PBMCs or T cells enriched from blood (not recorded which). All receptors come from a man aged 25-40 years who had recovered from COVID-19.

CDR3 residues: CASRSGPNYGYTF. CDR3 DNA: TGTGCCAGCCGGAGCGGCCCCAACTATGGCTACACCTTC. The V and J genes are TRBV28 and TRBJ1-2, with unresolved D. The CDR3 runs to 13 residues. V was shortened by 8 bases and J by 2 bases, with 12 bases between the two germline ends. The germline V gene encodes CDR1 MDHEN and CDR2 SYDVKM.

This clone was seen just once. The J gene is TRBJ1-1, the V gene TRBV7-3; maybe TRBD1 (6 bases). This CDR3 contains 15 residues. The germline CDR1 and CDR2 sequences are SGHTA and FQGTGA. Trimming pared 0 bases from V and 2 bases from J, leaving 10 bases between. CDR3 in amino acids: CASSLTPGDNTEAFF. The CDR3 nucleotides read TGTGCCAGCAGCTTAACTCCAGGGGACAACACTGAAGCTTTCTTT.

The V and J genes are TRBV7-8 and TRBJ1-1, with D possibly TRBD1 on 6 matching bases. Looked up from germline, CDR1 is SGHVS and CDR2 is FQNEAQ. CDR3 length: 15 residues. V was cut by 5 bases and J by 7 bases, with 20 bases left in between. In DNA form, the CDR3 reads TGTGCCAGCAGCCCCCAGACGCGGGGGGCGGGTGAAGCTTTCTTT. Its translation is CASSPQTRGAGEAFF.

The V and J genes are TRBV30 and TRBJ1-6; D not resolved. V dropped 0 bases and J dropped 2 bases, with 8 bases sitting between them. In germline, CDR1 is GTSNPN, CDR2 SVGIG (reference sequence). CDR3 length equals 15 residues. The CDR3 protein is CAWSVSGAYNSPLHF. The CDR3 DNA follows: TGTGCCTGGAGTGTATCAGGTGCCTATAATTCACCCCTCCACTTT. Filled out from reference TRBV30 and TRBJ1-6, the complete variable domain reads SQTIHQWPATLVQPVGSPLSLECTVEGTSNPNLYWYRQAAGRGLQLLFYSVGIGQISSEVPQNLSASRPQDRQFILSSKKLLLSDSGFYLCAWSVSGAYNSPLHFGNGTRLTVT.

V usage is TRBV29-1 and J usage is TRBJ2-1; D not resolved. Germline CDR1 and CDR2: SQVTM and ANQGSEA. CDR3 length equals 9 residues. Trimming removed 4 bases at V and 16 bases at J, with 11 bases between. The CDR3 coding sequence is TGCAGCGTTGGAGATGGCGGTTTCTTC. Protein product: CSVGDGGFF.

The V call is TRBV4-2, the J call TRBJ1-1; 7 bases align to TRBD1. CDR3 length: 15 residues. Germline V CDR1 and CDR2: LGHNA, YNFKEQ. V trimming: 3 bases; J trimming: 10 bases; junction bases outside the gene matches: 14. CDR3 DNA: TGTGCCAGCAGCCAGGGATGGACAGGTCGGGTCGGAGCTTTCTTT. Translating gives CASSQGWTGRVGAFF.

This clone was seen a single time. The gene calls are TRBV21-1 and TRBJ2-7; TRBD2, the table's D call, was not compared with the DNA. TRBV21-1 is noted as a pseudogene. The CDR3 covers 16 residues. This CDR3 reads CASSKVGGRGSYEQYF. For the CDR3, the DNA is TGTGCCAGCAGCAAAGTGGGGGGGCGTGGCTCCTACGAGCAGTACTTC.

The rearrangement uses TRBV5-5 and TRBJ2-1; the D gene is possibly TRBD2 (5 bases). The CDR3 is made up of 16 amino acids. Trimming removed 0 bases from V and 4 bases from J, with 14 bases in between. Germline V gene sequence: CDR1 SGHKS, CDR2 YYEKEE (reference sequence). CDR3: CASSLASTGKYNEQFF. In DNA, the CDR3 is TGTGCCAGCAGCTTGGCCTCAACGGGGAAGTACAATGAGCAGTTCTTC.

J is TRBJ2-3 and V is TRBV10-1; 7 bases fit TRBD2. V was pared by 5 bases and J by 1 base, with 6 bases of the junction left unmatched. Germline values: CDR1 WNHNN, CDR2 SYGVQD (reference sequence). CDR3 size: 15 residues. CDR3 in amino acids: CASSLGGSGTDTQYF. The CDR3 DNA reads TGCGCCAGCAGTCTGGGCGGGAGTGGCACAGATACGCAGTATTTT.

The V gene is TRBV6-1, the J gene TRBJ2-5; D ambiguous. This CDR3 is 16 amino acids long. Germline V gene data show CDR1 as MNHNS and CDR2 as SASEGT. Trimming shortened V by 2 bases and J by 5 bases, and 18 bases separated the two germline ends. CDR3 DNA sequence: TGTGCCAGCAGTGAATTTACCCTCGCGGTGGAGGAGACCCAGTACTTC. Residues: CASSEFTLAVEETQYF.